The 22 T cell receptor beta chains reported below all come from one sample, sequenced in a study of cytomegalovirus exposure and HLA in healthy donors. Measured with immunoSEQ multiplex PCR; TCRdb has only the in-frame clones, and not every one. This table has over 200,000 clones, 83% appearing once. Sequencing was done on a sample of PBMCs. All receptors come from a woman aged 18-29 years in good health and CMV-seronegative.

This clone turned up a few times. The rearrangement uses TRBV6-6 and TRBJ2-1; no definite D call. CDR3 length: 11 amino acids. The ends were cut back, 5 bases at V and 9 bases at J, with 8 bases in the middle. CDR1 is MNHNY and CDR2 is SVGAGI in the germline V gene (reference sequence). DNA for the CDR3: TGTGCCAGCAGTCCTAGTATTGAGCAGTTCTTC. It is translated as CASSPSIEQFF.

The chain employs TRBV6-5 and TRBJ2-1; a weak D match, TRBD2 (5 bases). The CDR3 has 14 amino acids. V was pared by 0 bases and J by 6 bases, with 9 bases between. Germline CDR1 is MNHEY and CDR2 is SVGAGI. CDR3 coding DNA: TGTGCCAGCAGTTACTCGAAGACTACCAATGAGCAGTTCTTC. Translating gives CASSYSKTTNEQFF.

This clone was seen just once. The chain recombines TRBV7-8 with TRBJ2-3; no clear D gene. The CDR3 spans 17 residues. V lost 5 bases and J lost 0, with 18 bases in between. In germline, CDR1 is SGHVS, CDR2 FQNEAQ. The CDR3 spells CASSPTRPLPSTDTQYF. Written as DNA, the CDR3 is TGTGCCAGCAGCCCAACGAGACCGCTCCCTAGCACAGATACGCAGTATTTT.

This clone has only a few counts. V gene TRBV27 combines with J gene TRBJ2-1, with TRBD2 identical over 12 bases. V trimming: 4 bases; J trimming: 5 bases; junction bases outside the gene matches: 18. This CDR3 contains 20 residues. CDR1 and CDR2 (germline): MNHEY, SMNVEV (reference sequence). CDR3 amino acids: CASSSPPRTSGTYRNNEQFF. CDR3 DNA: TGTGCCAGCAGTTCCCCACCCCGGACTAGCGGGACTTACCGTAACAATGAGCAGTTCTTC.

The chain recombines TRBV6-5 with TRBJ2-5; TRBD2 might be the D (5 bases). The V end was cut by 6 bases, the J end by 5 bases, with 19 bases between. The CDR3 has 15 amino acids. CDR1 and CDR2 from the germline V gene are MNHEY and SVGAGI. The CDR3, as DNA: TGTGCCAGCAGCTCAGTAAAGTTGAGAGGGGAGACCCAGTACTTC. Its protein is CASSSVKLRGETQYF.

The rearrangement links TRBV6-5 to TRBJ1-2; maybe TRBD1 (5 bases). The CDR3 has 15 amino acids. Germline loops: CDR1 MNHEY, CDR2 SVGAGI. V was cut by 2 bases and J by 7 bases, with 17 bases left in between. The CDR3 region is CASSYGEGHTSGYTF. CDR3 DNA: TGTGCCAGCAGTTACGGGGAGGGGCATACAAGTGGCTACACCTTC.

The chain links TRBV9 to TRBJ1-5, with 7 bases that match TRBD1. Germline trimming cut 3 bases from V and 9 bases from J; bases unmatched to any gene: 9. The germline V gene encodes CDR1 SGDLS and CDR2 YYNGEE. The CDR3 is 14 amino acids. The CDR3 sequence is CASSGMTGSGPQHF. CDR3 sequence (DNA): TGTGCCAGCAGCGGAATGACAGGGAGCGGGCCCCAGCATTTT.

This clone was counted only a few times. V is TRBV10-3 and J is TRBJ2-1; the match to TRBD1 covers 8 bases. The V segment lost 8 bases and the J segment 8 bases; nucleotides outside the gene matches: 5. CDR3 size: 12 residues. Germline V gene data show CDR1 as ENHRY and CDR2 as SYGVKD. This chain's CDR3 is CAIGQGKDEQFF. The CDR3 DNA reads TGTGCCATCGGACAGGGCAAGGATGAGCAGTTCTTC.

This rearrangement joins TRBV6-5 to TRBJ2-1; D unresolved. The germline V gene has CDR1 MNHEY and CDR2 SVGAGI. The length of the CDR3 is 12 residues. The V end lost 5 bases, the J end lost 6 bases, and 8 bases lay between the germline ends. The CDR3 DNA reads as TGTGCCAGCAGTCGCAGACCCAATGAGCAGTTCTTC. This translates into CASSRRPNEQFF.

V and J are TRBV2 and TRBJ1-4, with D perhaps TRBD1 (5 bases). This CDR3 has 14 residues. Trimming removed 1 base from V and 4 bases from J, with 7 bases in between. Germline V gives CDR1 SNHLY, CDR2 FYNNEI. CDR3 nucleotides: TGTGCCAGCAGTGAAGGACAGCTTAATGAAAAACTGTTTTTT. Amino acid sequence: CASSEGQLNEKLFF. The full variable domain, its missing parts supplied by reference TRBV2 and TRBJ1-4, is EPEVTQTPSHQVTQMGQEVILRCVPISNHLYFYWYRQILGQKVEFLVSFYNNEISEKSEIFDDQFSVERPDGSNFTLKIRSTKLEDSAMYFCASSEGQLNEKLFFGSGTQLSVL.

The chain is built from TRBV9 and TRBJ1-3; the D is unclear. Germline lookup yields CDR1 SGDLS and CDR2 YYNGEE. With 7 bases removed from V and 0 bases from J, the gap between germline ends came to 8 bases. The CDR3 runs to 13 residues. The CDR3 here is CASGSNSGNTIYF. CDR3 DNA: TGTGCCAGCGGGTCAAACTCTGGAAACACCATATATTTT.

This chain links TRBV30 with TRBJ2-2; 8 bases are a match to TRBD1. Germline V gives CDR1 GTSNPN, CDR2 SVGIG (reference sequence). The V gene end was trimmed by 1 base and the J gene end by 9 bases; junction bases not matched to a gene: 4. This CDR3 has 13 amino acids. The DNA for the CDR3 is TGTGCCTGGAGTGGACAGGGGTTGAGGGAGCTGTTTTTT. As protein: CAWSGQGLRELFF.

The count of this clone is one. This chain connects TRBV6-5 to TRBJ1-5; D is possibly TRBD1 (6 bases). Germline values: CDR1 MNHEY, CDR2 SVGAGI. The germline V and J ends were trimmed by 6 bases and 9 bases, with 18 bases remaining between them. There are 14 residues in the CDR3. Here the CDR3 DNA reads TGTGCCAGCAGGCACTTGGACAGTTCTGGGCCCCAGCATTTT. Encoded protein: CASRHLDSSGPQHF.

This sequence joins TRBV27 and TRBJ1-2, with 10 bases fitting TRBD1. CDR3 size: 15 residues. The V and J ends lost 2 bases and 8 bases, in that order; junction bases with no gene match: 8. The germline CDR1 and CDR2 sequences are MNHEY and SMNVEV (reference sequence). The CDR3 DNA reads as TGTGCCAGCAGTTTAGGGGGACAGGGGTTGTACGGCTACACCTTC. It is translated as CASSLGGQGLYGYTF.

The chain is built from TRBV6-6 and TRBJ1-1; weak D call: TRBD1 (5 bases). CDR3 size: 13 residues. V was cut by 4 bases and J by 10 bases, with 16 bases left in between. Germline CDR1 is MNHNY and CDR2 is SVGAGI (reference sequence). The CDR3 spells CASSSPVRVRAFF. CDR3 nucleotides: TGTGCCAGCAGTTCCCCCGTCAGGGTGAGAGCTTTCTTT.

V and J are TRBV27 and TRBJ2-2; D may match TRBD1 or TRBD2 (5 bases each). Looked up from germline, CDR1 is MNHEY and CDR2 is SMNVEV (reference sequence). The CDR3 runs 13 residues. The V and J ends lost 3 bases and 7 bases respectively, with 9 bases between them. CDR3 sequence: CASSFRDLGELFF. The CDR3 DNA sequence: TGTGCCAGCAGTTTCAGGGACCTCGGGGAGCTGTTTTTT.

The chain joins TRBV27 to TRBJ1-4; no reliable D call. The CDR3 is made up of 17 amino acids. Germline V gene sequence: CDR1 MNHEY, CDR2 SMNVEV (reference sequence). The V and J ends lost 5 bases and 8 bases respectively, with 24 bases between them. Here the CDR3 reads CASSHITLGGGGEKLFF. In DNA, the CDR3 is TGTGCCAGCAGTCACATTACCCTAGGAGGAGGTGGCGAAAAACTGTTTTTT. Complete variable domain (other parts from reference TRBV27 and TRBJ1-4): EAQVTQNPRYLITVTGKKLTVTCSQNMNHEYMSWYRQDPGLGLRQIYYSMNVEVTDKGDVPEGYKVSRKEKRNFPLILESPSPNQTSLYFCASSHITLGGGGEKLFFGSGTQLSVL.

The V call is TRBV2, the J call TRBJ2-7, with 8 bases aligning to TRBD2. Losses at the gene ends were 11 bases for V and 2 bases for J; bases not matched to a gene: 11. The CDR3 is made up of 14 amino acids. Per germline, CDR1 SNHLY and CDR2 FYNNEI. Here the CDR3 reads CAEHRLAPAYEQYF. The DNA of the CDR3 is TGTGCCGAGCACCGACTAGCGCCAGCCTACGAGCAGTACTTC.

This chain links TRBV25-1 with TRBJ2-3; D unresolved. The CDR3 is made up of 12 amino acids. Per germline, CDR1 MGHDK and CDR2 SYGVNS. V gave up 1 base and J gave up 4 bases, with 3 bases separating them. The CDR3 loop reads CASSEFSDTQYF. The CDR3 DNA reads as TGTGCCAGCAGTGAATTCTCAGATACGCAGTATTTT.

V gene TRBV5-1 combines with J gene TRBJ2-3; D is unclear. Germline CDR1 and CDR2: SGHRS and YFSETQ. V was trimmed by 3 bases and J by 5 bases, leaving 7 bases between them. The CDR3 has 12 amino acids. CDR3 bases: TGCGCCAGCAGCTACACACTAGATACGCAGTATTTT. Translation gives CASSYTLDTQYF.

The J gene is TRBJ2-7, the V gene TRBV30, with a possible D match to TRBD1 (5 bases). V was shortened by 0 bases and J by 2 bases, with 20 bases between the two germline ends. From germline, CDR1 is GTSNPN and CDR2 SVGIG (reference sequence). The CDR3 loop spans 17 amino acids. The CDR3 nucleotides are TGTGCCTGGAGTGTAAAAGCAGGGTACCCTCTCACCTACGAGCAGTACTTC. Amino acid sequence: CAWSVKAGYPLTYEQYF. Looking up the rest from reference TRBV30 and TRBJ2-7 gives the full variable domain: SQTIHQWPATLVQPVGSPLSLECTVEGTSNPNLYWYRQAAGRGLQLLFYSVGIGQISSEVPQNLSASRPQDRQFILSSKKLLLSDSGFYLCAWSVKAGYPLTYEQYFGPGTRLTVT.

This rearrangement joins TRBV6-5 to TRBJ1-1, with D possibly matching TRBD1 (6 bases). Trimming removed 2 bases from V and 5 bases from J, with 15 bases in between. The CDR3 is 15 amino acids. Looked up from germline, CDR1 is MNHEY and CDR2 is SVGAGI. In DNA form, the CDR3 reads TGTGCCAGCAGTTACGACAGGAGAGTATATACTGAAGCTTTCTTT. Encoded protein: CASSYDRRVYTEAFF.